This T cell receptor beta chain was captured by sequencing in a study of cytomegalovirus exposure and HLA in healthy donors. On the study more broadly: As released early, the data held 70 million to 100 million unique TCRs from HLA-typed donors. Findings and limits, study-wide: Roughly even sequencing depth across donors was the assumption behind the presence/absence analyses. The authors judged a highly shared variant cluster likely a sequencing artifact.

Germline assignment: CDR1 MNHNS and CDR2 SASEGT. Trimming left V 2 bases short and J 0 bases short, with 17 bases between. The CDR3 is 18 amino acids. Of note for this clone: Its antigen is unknown.

The PCR used 60 Vbeta and 13 Jbeta primers. Here immunoSEQ multiplex PCR was the method, and the copy in TCRdb shows in-frame clones only, minus some. The sample carries roughly 100,000 clones, about 70% recorded once. The donors, nominally healthy at sampling, likely had unrecorded immune exposures. This TCR derives from a boy under 18 in good health and CMV-seronegative. The sequenced material came from PBMCs. The gene calls are TRBV6-1 and TRBJ1-3; D remains ambiguous. This CDR3 reads CASSESLRTVYSGNTIYF. CDR3 coding DNA: TGTGCCAGCAGTGAAAGTCTTCGAACAGTATACTCTGGAAACACCATATATTTT.